The 25 T cell receptor beta chains presented below share a single source sample, sequenced in a study of type 1 and type 2 diabetes patients. The PCR template was genomic DNA. A primer set of 30 forward and 13 reverse primers amplified the CDR3. From the multiplex PCR reads, TCRdb called clonotypes with MiXCR, one entry per CDR3 protein. The repertoire holds fewer than 350,000 distinct CDR3 sequences, with approximately 45% as singletons. Sequencing input: peripheral blood mononuclear cells (PBMCs). The receptors were sampled from a young man with type 2 diabetes.

This clonotype was recorded a few times. The V gene is TRBV19, the J gene TRBJ2-6; perhaps TRBD1 as D (5 bases). The germline V gene has CDR1 LNHDA and CDR2 SQIVND (reference sequence). The CDR3 length is 16 residues. V was clipped by 6 bases and J by 1 base, with 13 bases between them. The CDR3 nucleotides read TGTGCCAGTAGCAAAGGGGCCCAATCTGGGGCCAACGTCCTGACTTTC. Its protein is CASSKGAQSGANVLTF.

This rearrangement joins TRBV14 to TRBJ2-2; no clear D. The CDR3 covers 17 residues. Trimming cost V 0 bases and J 6 bases, with 17 bases left between them. Germline-derived CDR1 and CDR2 are SGHDN and FVKESK. Here the CDR3 DNA reads TGTGCCAGCAGCCAAGAGACGTCCCCCGGATACGCCGGGGAGCTGTTTTTT. Protein product: CASSQETSPGYAGELFF.

For this clonotype: This may be a read error, as it is one base from a much larger clone. A read error is likely, as this CDR3 ends without the conserved phenylalanine or tryptophan. The CDR3 nucleotides read TGTGCCAGCAGGCGGGACACCGGGGAGCTGTTTTCT. It is translated as CASRRDTGELFS. This chain connects TRBV2 to TRBJ2-2; perhaps TRBD2 as D (5 bases). Germline V gene data show CDR1 as SNHLY and CDR2 as FYNNEI. CDR3 length equals 12 residues. The V and J ends lost 6 bases and 3 bases respectively, with 5 bases between them.

As concerns this clonotype: Since a much larger clone is just one base distant, this may be a read error. The DNA for the CDR3 is TGTGCCAGCAGTGATTTGGGGGACAGGCCTGGGGCCAACGTCCTGACTTTC. This translates into CASSDLGDRPGANVLTF. J is TRBJ2-6 and V is TRBV2; 8 nucleotides align to TRBD1. Trimming took 3 bases from V and 2 from J; bases not matched to a gene: 6. CDR1 and CDR2 (germline): SNHLY, FYNNEI. This CDR3 region has 17 residues. Based on the CDR3 plus reference TRBV2 and TRBJ2-6, the full variable domain is EPEVTQTPSHQVTQMGQEVILRCVPISNHLYFYWYRQILGQKVEFLVSFYNNEISEKSEIFDDQFSVERPDGSNFTLKIRSTKLEDSAMYFCASSDLGDRPGANVLTFGAGSRLTVL.

This chain joins TRBV29-1 and TRBJ2-7; D is possibly TRBD1 or TRBD2 (5 bases each). The CDR3 runs to 14 residues. Trimming pared 4 bases from V and 3 bases from J, leaving 16 bases between. Germline V lookup: CDR1 SQVTM, CDR2 ANQGSEA. The CDR3 sequence is CSVARSAGSYEQYF. The CDR3 DNA reads TGCAGCGTTGCACGGTCGGCAGGGAGCTACGAGCAGTACTTC.

This clonotype was counted a single time. V gene TRBV4-1 combines with J gene TRBJ2-3, with 7 nucleotides matching TRBD2. Unmatched junction bases numbered 5, after V lost 2 bases and J lost 3 bases. Germline CDR1 and CDR2: MGHRA and YSYEKL. This CDR3 has 15 residues. This CDR3 is CASSQSSGGTDTQYF. CDR3 nucleotides: TGCGCCAGCAGCCAATCCTCGGGGGGAACAGATACGCAGTATTTT.

This clonotype came up a few times. The chain links TRBV15 to TRBJ2-7; perhaps D is TRBD1 or TRBD2 (5 bases each). Trimming took 0 bases from V and 5 from J, leaving 8 bases between them. The CDR3 is made up of 13 amino acids. Germline V lookup: CDR1 LNHNV, CDR2 YYDKDF (reference sequence). CDR3 in DNA: TGTGCCACCAGCAGAGATCGAGGGGACGAGCAGTACTTC. This codes for CATSRDRGDEQYF.

This chain joins TRBV5-1 and TRBJ2-1; 9 bases are a match to TRBD2. Per the germline V gene, CDR1 is SGHRS and CDR2 is YFSETQ. J gave up 3 bases and V 1 base, and 2 bases lay outside the gene matches. The CDR3 covers 15 residues. The CDR3 protein is CASSLSSGIYNEQFF. CDR3 in DNA: TGCGCCAGCAGCTTGTCTAGCGGGATCTACAATGAGCAGTTCTTC.

This clonotype was seen repeatedly, ten times or more. In nucleotides, the CDR3 is TGTGCCACCAGCAGAGATCAAGGATTAAATTCACCCCTCCACTTT. Residues: CATSRDQGLNSPLHF. J is TRBJ1-6 and V is TRBV15, with D unclear. The V end was cut by 0 bases, the J end by 7 bases, with 10 bases between. The CDR3 has 15 residues. CDR1 is LNHNV and CDR2 is YYDKDF in the germline V gene (reference sequence). Together with reference TRBV15 and TRBJ1-6, the CDR3 gives the full variable domain: DAMVIQNPRYQVTQFGKPVTLSCSQTLNHNVMYWYQQKSSQAPKLLFHYYDKDFNNEADTPDNFQSRRPNTSFCFLDIRSPGLGDTAMYLCATSRDQGLNSPLHFGNGTRLTVT.

CDR3 protein: CASSPPTGPLMRTEAFF. The CDR3 region has the DNA TGTGCCAGCAGCCCCCCGACAGGGCCATTGATGAGGACTGAAGCTTTCTTT. The chain combines TRBV9 with TRBJ1-1; 7 positions match TRBD1. This CDR3 has 17 residues. Per the germline V gene, CDR1 is SGDLS and CDR2 is YYNGEE. The V segment lost 4 bases and the J segment 5 bases; nucleotides outside the gene matches: 17.

The chain uses TRBV7-3 and TRBJ1-3; 7 bases are shared with TRBD1. From germline, CDR1 is SGHTA and CDR2 FQGTGA. V gave up 2 bases and J gave up 3 bases; unmatched junction bases: 4. CDR3 length: 15 amino acids. This CDR3 reads CASSLRGGDGNTIYF. The CDR3 nucleotides read TGTGCCAGCAGCTTACGAGGGGGCGATGGAAACACCATATATTTT.

For this clonotype: A junction boundary mismatches the germline segment, possibly from a read error. The CDR3 sequence is CSAGDGRGTEAFF. CDR3 nucleotides: TGCAGTGCTGGAGATGGCAGGGGTACTGAAGCTTTCTTT. The chain couples TRBV20-1 to TRBJ1-1, with a possible D match to TRBD1 (6 bases). CDR1 and CDR2 (germline): DFQATT, SNEGSKA (reference sequence). This CDR3 contains 13 residues.

This clonotype was recorded many times. The rearrangement links TRBV14 to TRBJ2-7, with 8 bases that match TRBD2. V trimming: 6 bases; J trimming: 1 base; junction bases outside the gene matches: 2. This CDR3 spans 13 amino acids. Germline CDR1 is SGHDN and CDR2 is FVKESK. In DNA form, the CDR3 reads TGTGCCAGCAGGAGCGGGAGTTCCTACGAGCAGTACTTC. Translating gives CASRSGSSYEQYF.

The chain is built from TRBV10-2 and TRBJ1-1; 7 bases match TRBD1. CDR1 and CDR2 from the germline V gene are WSHSY and SAAADI. V was clipped by 6 bases and J by 3 bases; unmatched bases: 10. This CDR3 contains 15 residues. CDR3 coding DNA: TGCGCCAGCAGGCAAAGACAGGGCCGGGACACTGAAGCTTTCTTT. It translates to CASRQRQGRDTEAFF.

This clonotype occurred many times. The J gene is TRBJ1-1, the V gene TRBV2; no clear D. Trimming took 7 bases from V and 1 from J, leaving 4 bases between them. This CDR3 comprises 11 residues. Germline lookup yields CDR1 SNHLY and CDR2 FYNNEI. CDR3 residues: CASKGNTEAFF. Written as DNA, the CDR3 is TGTGCCAGCAAGGGGAACACTGAAGCTTTCTTT. Using reference TRBV2 and TRBJ1-1 for the parts outside the CDR3, the full variable domain is EPEVTQTPSHQVTQMGQEVILRCVPISNHLYFYWYRQILGQKVEFLVSFYNNEISEKSEIFDDQFSVERPDGSNFTLKIRSTKLEDSAMYFCASKGNTEAFFGQGTRLTVV.

DNA for the CDR3: TGTGCCAGCAGGTCATCTCCGGGACACTTCAATCAGCCCCAGCATTTT. Protein sequence: CASRSSPGHFNQPQHF. The chain links TRBV6-4 to TRBJ1-5, with D possibly matching TRBD1 (6 bases). The V end was cut by 6 bases, the J end by 3 bases, with 18 bases between. The germline gives CDR1 MRHNA, CDR2 SNTAGT. The CDR3 runs to 16 residues.

This clonotype came up a few times. The chain is built from TRBV6-5 and TRBJ1-4; D not resolved. V was pared by 5 bases and J by 13 bases, with 14 bases between. The V gene's germline CDR1 is MNHEY and CDR2 SVGAGI. The CDR3 covers 12 residues. The CDR3 sequence is CASSEALSILFF. CDR3 coding DNA: TGTGCCAGCAGTGAAGCCCTGTCTATACTGTTTTTT.

The gene calls are TRBV10-1 and TRBJ2-3; D may match TRBD1 or TRBD2 (5 bases each). The CDR3 totals 13 residues. Looked up from germline, CDR1 is WNHNN and CDR2 is SYGVQD (reference sequence). The V end lost 7 bases, the J end lost 2 bases, and 10 bases lay between the germline ends. The CDR3 loop reads CASNRGNTDTQYF. DNA for the CDR3: TGCGCCAGCAATCGGGGCAACACAGATACGCAGTATTTT.

This clonotype is a singleton in its sample. V gene TRBV11-1 combines with J gene TRBJ2-7; D might be TRBD1 or TRBD2, each matching 5 bases. The CDR3 has 15 amino acids. V lost 6 bases and J 2 bases, leaving 17 bases between the germline ends. The germline gives CDR1 SGHAT, CDR2 FQDESV (reference sequence). CDR3 loop: CASSSTGTGTYEQYF. CDR3 DNA sequence: TGTGCCAGCAGTTCAACCGGGACGGGCACCTACGAGCAGTACTTC. Supplemented by reference TRBV11-1 and TRBJ2-7, the full variable domain reads EAEVAQSPRYKITEKSQAVAFWCDPISGHATLYWYRQILGQGPELLVQFQDESVVDDSQLPKDRFSAERLKGVDSTLKIQPAELGDSAMYLCASSSTGTGTYEQYFGPGTRLTVT.

The chain has TRBV11-2 and TRBJ2-3, with 12 bases aligning to TRBD2. This CDR3 region has 17 residues. With 5 bases clipped from V and 10 bases from J, the junction kept 16 bases outside the gene matches. The V gene's germline CDR1 is SGHAT and CDR2 FQNNGV. The CDR3 sequence is CASSQELWLAGGPSQYF. CDR3 in DNA: TGTGCCAGCAGCCAAGAGCTGTGGCTAGCGGGGGGGCCTTCGCAGTATTTT. Using reference TRBV11-2 and TRBJ2-3 for the parts outside the CDR3, the full variable domain is EAGVAQSPRYKIIEKRQSVAFWCNPISGHATLYWYQQILGQGPKLLIQFQNNGVVDDSQLPKDRFSAERLKGVDSTLKIQPAKLEDSAVYLCASSQELWLAGGPSQYFGPGTRLTVL.

The J gene is TRBJ1-5, the V gene TRBV2, with a possible D match to TRBD1 (5 bases). Germline assignment: CDR1 SNHLY and CDR2 FYNNEI. The CDR3 length is 14 residues. Deletions cut 8 bases from V and 9 bases from J, with 20 bases between. The CDR3 DNA follows: TGTGCCAGCTCGACCGGGGCCTCATTTGGGCCCCAGCATTTT. Translation gives CASSTGASFGPQHF.

This clonotype was observed a single time. The rearrangement joins TRBV20-1 to TRBJ1-6; 8 bases align to TRBD1. There are 14 residues in the CDR3. Germline CDR1 DFQATT, CDR2 SNEGSKA (reference sequence). The ends lost 0 bases at V and 14 bases at J; junction bases unmatched: 9. The CDR3 protein is CSARDGQGLGALHF. The DNA of the CDR3 is TGCAGTGCTAGAGATGGACAGGGCCTCGGGGCCCTCCACTTT.

This clonotype was picked up many times. The rearrangement links TRBV10-1 to TRBJ1-2; D is unresolved. This CDR3 contains 13 residues. V was cut by 6 bases and J by 6 bases, with 14 bases left in between. Germline CDR1 reads WNHNN; CDR2 reads SYGVQD (reference sequence). CDR3 amino acids: CASSVTLSDGYTF. The CDR3 DNA follows: TGCGCCAGCAGCGTAACCCTTTCGGATGGCTACACCTTC.

J is TRBJ2-1 and V is TRBV20-1; tentatively, D is TRBD2 (5 bases). CDR1 DFQATT and CDR2 SNEGSKA come from the germline V gene (reference sequence). V was pared by 4 bases and J by 1 base, with 11 bases between. CDR3 size: 14 residues. For the CDR3, the DNA is TGCAGTGCTACGGGGTCTGGGTCCTACAATGAGCAGTTCTTC. This translates into CSATGSGSYNEQFF.

The rearrangement uses TRBV7-6 and TRBJ1-1; D might be TRBD1 (6 bases). V was shortened by 6 bases and J by 0 bases, with 11 bases between the two germline ends. Germline V gene lookup returns CDR1 SGHVS and CDR2 FNYEAQ. There are 14 residues in the CDR3. The CDR3 DNA reads TGTGCCAGCAGACCCGGGACAATGAACACTGAAGCTTTCTTT. Its translation is CASRPGTMNTEAFF. Variable domain in full (rest from reference TRBV7-6 and TRBJ1-1): GAGVSQSPRYKVTKRGQDVALRCDPISGHVSLYWYRQALGQGPEFLTYFNYEAQQDKSGLPNDRFSAERPEGSISTLTIQRTEQRDSAMYRCASRPGTMNTEAFFGQGTRLTVV.